This is a list of T cell receptor beta chains from one sample in a study of shared clonotypes between healthy human individuals. Sequencing was performed with immunoSEQ multiplex PCR; in TCRdb, only in-frame clones are kept and a portion is missing. The table has some 900,000 clones, roughly 72% seen once. Sequences were obtained from memory CD4+ T cells sorted from blood. These receptors were obtained from a man aged 18 to 30 in good health. The CDR3 runs from the conserved cysteine through the conserved F or W. The order of the fields is J gene, V gene, clone size, D gene, CDR3 DNA, CDR3 protein. A D gene is named only where the DNA matches it firmly. Clone sizes are given selectively: once, few, many, or a class where the clone is expanded.

J: TRBJ1-2; V: TRBV19; size: NA; D: NA; DNA: TGTGCCAGGCCGCAGGGCGAAGACTATGGCTACACCTTC; CDR3: CARPQGEDYGYTF
J: TRBJ2-7; V: TRBV7-9; size: once; D: TRBD2; DNA: TGTGCCAGCAGCTCCCCGGGACTAGTCCACTACGAGCAGTACTTC; CDR3: CASSSPGLVHYEQYF
J: TRBJ1-6; V: TRBV7-9; size: NA; D: NA; DNA: TGTGCCAGCAGCTTAGTTCTGAATTCACCCCTCCACTTT; CDR3: CASSLVLNSPLHF
J: TRBJ1-2; V: TRBV28; size: NA; D: NA; DNA: TGTGCCAGCAGTTTATGGACAGACTATGGCTACACCTTC; CDR3: CASSLWTDYGYTF
J: TRBJ1-6; V: TRBV7-2; size: NA; D: TRBD1; DNA: TGTGCCAGCAGCTTGGGTGGGACAGGTGAATATAATTCACCCCTCCACTTT; CDR3: CASSLGGTGEYNSPLHF
J: TRBJ2-1; V: TRBV20-1; size: many; D: NA; DNA: TGCAGTGCTAACCCCTACAATGAGCAGTTCTTC; CDR3: CSANPYNEQFF
J: TRBJ1-2; V: TRBV7-9; size: few; D: TRBD1; DNA: TGTGCCAGCAGCTTAGCAGGGGGCTTTGGGTATGGCTACACCTTC; CDR3: CASSLAGGFGYGYTF
J: TRBJ2-1; V: TRBV10-2; size: NA; D: TRBD1; DNA: TGCGCCAGCAGTGACCCGGGACAGGTATACAATGAGCAGTTCTTC; CDR3: CASSDPGQVYNEQFF
J: TRBJ2-3; V: TRBV29-1; size: many; D: NA; DNA: TGCAGCGTTGTTCCCAGAGATACGCAGTATTTT; CDR3: CSVVPRDTQYF
J: TRBJ2-1; V: TRBV11-2; size: NA; D: NA; DNA: TGTGCCAGCAGCTTAAGAGAGATACCGGAGCGGGTCGATGAGCAGTTCTTC; CDR3: CASSLREIPERVDEQFF
J: TRBJ2-1; V: TRBV30; size: NA; D: TRBD1; DNA: TGTGCCTGGAAGTCCGGGACAGGGTGGAATGAGCAGTTCTTC; CDR3: CAWKSGTGWNEQFF
J: TRBJ1-5; V: TRBV19; size: NA; D: TRBD1; DNA: TGTGCCAGTAGGTCCGGGACAGGGGGCAGCCAGCCCCAGCATTTT; CDR3: CASRSGTGGSQPQHF